This TCR beta chain was profiled in a study of shared clonotypes between healthy human individuals. Findings of the study overall: The sole specimen, blood, was sampled, and tissue repertoires likely differ.

Around 30,000 T cell genomes (around 200 ng DNA) went into each sorted-subset replicate. Here immunoSEQ multiplex PCR was the method, and the copy in TCRdb shows in-frame clones only, minus some. The sample shows about 2,100,000 clones, approximately 94% of them seen only once. Naive CD8 cells lacked CD45RO, underwent positive selection for CCR7 and left out terminally differentiated effector memory CD45RA+ cells. Donors were healthy HIV-negative adults without recent acute infections or vaccinations. CDR1 ENHRY and CDR2 SYGVKD come from the germline V gene. V was pared by 0 bases and J by 2 bases, with 0 bases of the junction left unmatched. This CDR3 has 15 residues. For this clone: Its antigen is currently unknown.

The gene calls are TRBV10-3 and TRBJ1-4; TRBD1 agrees at 7 bases. Sequencing was performed on naive CD8+ T cells from PBMCs. The receptor was isolated from a man younger than 35 in good health. Some clones in this sample may be carry-over from other donors' samples. The CDR3 region is CAISESGQTNEKLFF. The CDR3, as DNA: TGTGCCATCAGTGAGTCGGGACAGACTAATGAAAAACTGTTTTTT.